These 16 T cell receptor beta chains came from one sample sequenced in a study of T cells after yellow fever vaccination. A single record per CDR3 protein comes from TCRdb applying MiXCR to the 5' RACE reads. This table has 200,000 to 300,000 distinct CDR3 sequences, 10% to 15% appearing once. Sequences were derived from CD4+ T cells sorted from PBMCs, sampled 45 days after the yellow fever booster vaccination. The source of these receptors is a man aged 25 to 40 who received the YFV17D yellow fever vaccine.

The chain has TRBV6-2 or TRBV6-3 and TRBJ1-5; perhaps TRBD1 as D (6 bases). The V end was cut by 8 bases, the J end by 3 bases, with 11 bases between. Germline V gene lookup returns CDR1 MNHEY and CDR2 SVGEGT. CDR3 length equals 13 residues. The CDR3 nucleotides are TGTGCCAGCGGGGGGGCCCCCAATCAGCCCCAGCATTTT. Protein: CASGGAPNQPQHF.

At least ten counts were recorded for this clonotype. This sequence joins TRBV20-1 and TRBJ2-7, with 14 positions matching TRBD2. V was clipped by 6 bases and J by 3 bases; unmatched bases: 1. This CDR3 contains 13 residues. In germline, CDR1 is DFQATT, CDR2 SNEGSKA (reference sequence). The CDR3 protein is CSAGTSGSYEQYF. CDR3 coding DNA: TGCAGTGCCGGGACTAGCGGGAGCTACGAGCAGTACTTC.

The V and J genes are TRBV7-9 and TRBJ2-3; D is possibly TRBD2 (6 bases). The V end lost 3 bases, the J end lost 5 bases, and 12 bases lay between the germline ends. CDR3 length: 14 residues. The V gene's germline CDR1 is SEHNR and CDR2 FQNEAQ (reference sequence). CDR3 bases: TGTGCCAGCAGCTTCATAGGGACTCAAGATACGCAGTATTTT. It codes for CASSFIGTQDTQYF.

As concerns this clonotype: A much larger clone differs by one base, so this may be a read error. The chain joins TRBV29-1 to TRBJ2-5; D remains ambiguous. Germline V gives CDR1 SQVTM, CDR2 ANQGSEA. The CDR3 has 13 residues. With 5 bases removed from V and 5 bases from J, the gap between germline ends came to 15 bases. The CDR3, as DNA: TGCAGCGTTACCTTGACGATGGGGGAGACCCAGTACTTC. Residues: CSVTLTMGETQYF.

The chain couples TRBV7-7 to TRBJ2-1; 9 bases map to TRBD2. In germline, CDR1 is SSHAT, CDR2 FNYEAQ (reference sequence). The CDR3 contains 15 residues. V shed 1 base, J shed 8 bases, and the junction held 6 bases outside the gene matches. DNA for the CDR3: TGTGCCAGCAGCTTAGGACTAGCGGAGAGCGATGAGCAGTTCTTC. This translates into CASSLGLAESDEQFF.

This clonotype has only a few counts. CDR3: CASSLAGGYQPQHF. CDR3 bases: TGTGCCAGCAGCTTGGCCGGCGGATATCAGCCCCAGCATTTT. V and J are TRBV5-5 and TRBJ1-5; D gene uncertain. This CDR3 comprises 14 residues. CDR1 is SGHKS and CDR2 is YYEKEE in the germline V gene (reference sequence). Deletions cut 0 bases from V and 5 bases from J, with 9 bases between.

This clonotype appeared a few times. The chain joins TRBV5-1 to TRBJ2-1, with 7 bases matching TRBD2. Per the germline V gene, CDR1 is SGHRS and CDR2 is YFSETQ. The CDR3 extends over 15 amino acids. V dropped 4 bases and J dropped 6; count of bases not matched to a gene: 10. The CDR3 spells CASSPLAPISNEQFF. DNA for the CDR3: TGCGCCAGCAGCCCACTAGCGCCGATCTCCAATGAGCAGTTCTTC.

This clonotype occurred a few times. This rearrangement joins TRBV20-1 to TRBJ2-1; possibly TRBD1 for D (5 bases). The germline gives CDR1 DFQATT, CDR2 SNEGSKA (reference sequence). The length of the CDR3 is 14 residues. Here the CDR3 reads CSAPRTPQANEQFF. The CDR3 DNA reads TGCAGCGCGCCAAGGACACCACAGGCTAATGAGCAGTTCTTC.

This clonotype occurred a few times. V and J are TRBV20-1 and TRBJ2-5, with unresolved D. Trimming took 3 bases from V and 7 from J, leaving 12 bases between them. The CDR3 covers 12 residues. Germline V gene data show CDR1 as DFQATT and CDR2 as SNEGSKA (reference sequence). CDR3 nucleotides: TGCAGTGCTAGTATTCCGAAGGGGACCCAGTACTTC. Translating it yields CSASIPKGTQYF.

This clonotype was detected only a few times. The CDR3 DNA reads TGCGCCAGCAGCCAAGGGGAGGGATACTACAATGAGCAGTTCTTC. It is translated as CASSQGEGYYNEQFF. The rearrangement uses TRBV4-1 and TRBJ2-1; TRBD2 matches at 7 bases. V gave up 1 base and J gave up 3 bases; unmatched junction bases: 3. The CDR3 is made up of 15 amino acids. Germline V gene sequence: CDR1 MGHRA, CDR2 YSYEKL.

This chain joins TRBV5-1 and TRBJ2-7; no clear D. This CDR3 region has 15 residues. Trimming removed 0 bases from V and 3 bases from J, with 13 bases in between. Germline V lookup: CDR1 SGHRS, CDR2 YFSETQ. The CDR3 region is CASSLVFNQVYEQYF. The CDR3 region has the DNA TGCGCCAGCAGCTTGGTTTTTAACCAAGTCTACGAGCAGTACTTC.

The chain employs TRBV5-1 and TRBJ2-5; TRBD1 agrees at 9 bases. Trimming took 4 bases from V and 4 from J; bases not matched to a gene: 11. Germline V gene sequence: CDR1 SGHRS, CDR2 YFSETQ. The CDR3 extends over 16 amino acids. CDR3 residues: CASSQAGTGSGETQYF. Here the CDR3 DNA reads TGCGCCAGCAGCCAGGCGGGGACAGGGAGTGGAGAGACCCAGTACTTC.

V usage is TRBV20-1 and J usage is TRBJ2-7, with D maybe TRBD2 (7 bases). Per germline, CDR1 DFQATT and CDR2 SNEGSKA (reference sequence). This CDR3 has 13 amino acids. V lost 7 bases and J lost 3, with 16 bases in between. CDR3 sequence reads: CSDGGGRNYEQYF. The CDR3 DNA is TGCAGTGACGGGGGCGGGAGAAACTACGAGCAGTACTTC.

The J gene is TRBJ2-5, the V gene TRBV5-1; tentative D call: TRBD1 (6 bases). CDR3 length equals 15 residues. Germline CDR1 SGHRS, CDR2 YFSETQ. Trimming took off 0 bases at V and 1 base at J, with 10 bases between the two ends. In DNA form, the CDR3 reads TGCGCCAGCAGCTTGGTAGGGACATCCCAAGAGACCCAGTACTTC. Translation gives CASSLVGTSQETQYF.

This clonotype has at least ten counts. The chain combines TRBV6-5 with TRBJ1-1; D is perhaps TRBD1 (6 bases). The CDR3 extends over 15 amino acids. Germline CDR1 MNHEY, CDR2 SVGAGI. Between the trimmed V and J ends, which lost 6 bases and 3 bases, there was a span of 17 bases. CDR3 in amino acids: CASRQLSKGDTEAFF. The CDR3 bases are TGTGCCAGCAGGCAGCTCAGTAAGGGGGACACTGAAGCTTTCTTT.

V is TRBV14 and J is TRBJ2-3; no clear D. The CDR3 is 13 residues long. Between the trimmed V and J ends, which lost 0 bases and 6 bases, there was a span of 7 bases. In germline, CDR1 is SGHDN, CDR2 FVKESK. The CDR3 DNA is TGTGCCAGCAGCCAAGATCTAGTTGATACGCAGTATTTT. It encodes CASSQDLVDTQYF.